This T cell receptor beta chain was observed in a study of blood T cell repertoires in COVID-19. Background on the study: Nucleic acid was either cDNA or gDNA, and it came from T cells, B-cell-depleted T cells, or PBMCs.

This table comes from immunoSEQ multiplex PCR, and its TCRdb copy is limited to in-frame clones, with some not included. The sample has about 99,000 clones; about four fifths are singletons. The Seattle site enrolled patients during active infection and followed them longitudinally. CDR3 size: 17 residues. In germline, CDR1 is SEHNR, CDR2 FQNEAQ (reference sequence). V gave up 7 bases and J gave up 1 base, with 21 bases separating them. The clonotype comes from a man aged 80 or over with COVID-19, enrolled during active disease. The sample consisted of peripheral blood. The chain has TRBV7-9 and TRBJ2-3; no firm D call. CDR3 protein: CASTPHRSIGGTDTQYF. CDR3 sequence (DNA): TGTGCCAGCACCCCTCACCGATCAATAGGAGGCACAGATACGCAGTATTTT.